The source of this T cell receptor beta chain is a study of T-cell reconstitution after alpha-beta-depleted transplantation in children. Study-wide results and limits: Hyperexpanded clones declined; after one year, newly produced T cells mostly supplied diversity. After transplant, at about two months, alpha-beta T cells were reportedly derived from several hundred expanded graft clones.

Turning to this clonotype: Its antigen is not known.

Unique molecular identifiers were incorporated during preparation of the TCRbeta library. TCRdb re-analysed the PCR reads in MiXCR, keeping a single row per CDR3 protein. This sample has some 450,000 distinct CDR3 sequences; 43% occur once, and the top ten carry under 30%. The CDR3 runs to 13 residues. CDR1 and CDR2 (germline): MDHEN, SYDVKM. Trimming took off 7 bases at V and 3 bases at J, with 13 bases between the two ends. The sequence came from a girl under 10 years old with aplastic anemia, due to receive a stem cell transplant. V gene TRBV28 combines with J gene TRBJ2-7; TRBD2 is a possible D gene (6 bases). Sample: PBMCs, taken before TCRalphabeta/CD19-depleted stem cell transplant. CDR3 sequence: CASTSSAHYEQYF. CDR3 in DNA: TGTGCCAGCACCTCTAGCGCGCACTACGAGCAGTACTTC. The entire variable domain, with the rest obtained from reference TRBV28 and TRBJ2-7, is as follows: DVKVTQSSRYLVKRTGEKVFLECVQDMDHENMFWYRQDPGLGLRLIYFSYDVKMKEKGDIPEGYSVSREKKERFSLILESASTNQTSMYLCASTSSAHYEQYFGPGTRLTVT.